Sequencing of this T cell receptor (beta chain) was carried out in a study of cytotoxic CD8 clonotypes in ibrutinib-treated CLL. This clone has just a few counts. This table comes from immunoSEQ multiplex PCR, and its TCRdb copy is limited to in-frame clones, with some not included. The table records hundreds of thousands of clones, under 75% of them present only once. The CDR3 is 14 residues long. V lost 7 bases to trimming and J lost 7 bases; unmatched junction nucleotides: 12. Germline V gene sequence: CDR1 MNHEY, CDR2 SVGAGI. The sample was PBMCs, taken after 24 months of ibrutinib treatment. The sequence came from a human donor with chronic lymphocytic leukemia. V and J are TRBV6-5 and TRBJ1-1, with 7 bases aligning to TRBD1. This CDR3 reads CASTTLQGYGEAFF. The CDR3 DNA reads TGTGCCAGCACCACCCTACAGGGGTACGGTGAAGCTTTCTTT.